The rows below give T cell receptor beta chains drawn from one sample of a study of blood T cell repertoires in COVID-19. Some clones are missing from TCRdb's copy, which holds only in-frame ones; the method was immunoSEQ multiplex PCR. Of over 50,000 clones listed, approximately 82% are singletons. Input material: peripheral blood. The origin of the receptors is a human donor in a cohort sampled during active COVID-19. Both conserved end residues are part of each CDR3.

j_call cdr3_length v_call cdr3_aa
TRBJ2-5 15 TRBV5-1 CASSPGGQHIGSQYF
TRBJ1-6 16 TRBV7-9 CASSPAWEGGASPLHF
TRBJ1-2 16 TRBV30 CAWNRLAWQGNYGYTF
TRBJ2-7 16 TRBV10-3 CAISEDGGSPSYEQYF
TRBJ1-5 14 TRBV24-1 CATGTGASNQPQHF
TRBJ2-3 14 TRBV6-4 CASSESGGADTQYF
TRBJ1-3 14 TRBV5-1 CASSAGYAGNTIYF
TRBJ2-7 13 TRBV5-1 CASSLGAVYEQYF
TRBJ2-1 17 TRBV27 CASNPPLGSGRGNEQFF
TRBJ1-6 12 TRBV6-5 CASTTGNSPLHF
TRBJ2-1 15 TRBV5-1 CASSWSLAGYNEQFF
TRBJ1-5 15 TRBV6-5 CASSNRGGSNQPQHF
TRBJ1-2 14 TRBV7-9 CASSPQAGGYGYTF
TRBJ2-5 14 TRBV11-2 CASSLAGTSGTQYF
TRBJ1-5 18 TRBV7-8 CASSPSWYGGAINQPQHF
TRBJ2-7 15 TRBV11-2 CASSQVGRSSYEQYF
TRBJ1-2 15 TRBV28 CASVRTGVEKGGYTF
TRBJ2-3 16 TRBV3-1/TRBV3-2 CASSQDWGDSTDTQYF
TRBJ2-5 17 TRBV5-4 CASSSGLAGAYPATQYF
TRBJ1-1 13 TRBV9 CASSVAPGLEAFF
TRBJ1-1 12 TRBV28 CASSSGNTEAFF
TRBJ1-1 15 TRBV2 CASSGGHLMNTEAFF
TRBJ2-3 16 TRBV7-9 CASTFLGGAGTDTQYF
TRBJ2-7 15 TRBV2 CASSEGQHFEYEQYF
TRBJ2-7 14 TRBV19 CASSAWDRSYEQYF
TRBJ1-1 11 TRBV28 CASSFGQEAFF
TRBJ1-1 13 TRBV9 CASSKTGTTEAFF
TRBJ2-5 17 TRBV7-2 CASSKGTSGRGRETQYF
TRBJ1-2 13 TRBV5-4 CASREDRYDGYTF
TRBJ2-7 17 TRBV19 CASSGQARTADSYEQYF
TRBJ2-7 14 TRBV4-3 CASSPTVGSYEQYF
TRBJ1-2 16 TRBV15 CATSRDPGQGADGYTF
TRBJ2-5 15 TRBV7-9 CASSLLAGAEETQYF
TRBJ2-1 16 TRBV7-8 CASSLIGLGTYNEQFF
TRBJ2-5 13 TRBV24-1 CATRGEGAETQYF
TRBJ1-5 14 TRBV21-1 CASLGQGYSQPQHF
TRBJ2-1 14 TRBV5-1 CASSLGWPPNEQFF
TRBJ2-1 20 TRBV9 CASSVATGLGVGLGYNEQFF
TRBJ2-3 14 TRBV5-4 CASSLGSRGDTQYF
TRBJ1-2 17 TRBV5-1 CASSHLSSRDNVPGYTF
TRBJ1-6 15 TRBV9 CASSVVPDSNSPLHF
TRBJ2-2 13 TRBV5-1 CASSGQGAGELFF
TRBJ1-1 14 TRBV2 CASRDSVGNTEAFF
TRBJ1-5 13 TRBV29-1 CSVRVAGNQPQHF